The entry that follows covers one T cell receptor beta chain sequence. The time point: peripheral blood 6 weeks after treatment start. This entry belongs to a study of PD-L1 blockade in urothelial cancer. Looked up from germline, CDR1 is GTSNPN and CDR2 is SVGIG (reference sequence). Germline trimming cut 2 bases from V and 8 bases from J; bases unmatched to any gene: 4. There are 13 residues in the CDR3. Repertoires were generated with immunoSEQ multiplex PCR, while TCRdb's copy carries only in-frame clones and drops some. The profile shows 95,000 to 150,000 clones, around 88% of them singletons. This receptor was identified in a man over 45 with urothelial cancer. This chain connects TRBV30 to TRBJ1-4, with TRBD1 matching 8 bases. The specimen was PBMCs, collected around atezolizumab (anti-PD-L1) treatment. Here the CDR3 DNA reads TGTGCCTGGAGTACAGGGACAGGAGAAAAACTGTTTTTT. It specifies CAWSTGTGEKLFF.